Presented here are 21 T cell receptor beta chains from one specimen sequenced in a study of tumor and adjacent non-tumor tissue in lung cancer. The library came from three nested PCR rounds adapted from ARM-PCR protocols. TCRdb re-derived calls from the multiplex PCR reads in MiXCR, one entry per CDR3 protein. The table lists fewer than 100,000 distinct CDR3 sequences, approximately 80% of them singletons. This sample's RNA came from whole unsorted tissue. Distant lung tissue was collected more than 3 cm away from the tumor edge. Sample: distant non-tumor lung tissue. All receptors derive from a man aged 55 to 70 with non-small cell lung cancer.

This clonotype appeared a few times. This may come from a read error, since a much larger clone is one base off. CDR3: CASSTSAGGSLRYF. DNA of the CDR3: TGTGCCAGCAGCACTTCGGCAGGGGGCTCCTTGAGGTATTTT. This chain uses TRBV12-3 or TRBV12-4 with TRBJ2-3, with 8 positions matching TRBD1. This CDR3 has 14 amino acids. Unmatched junction bases numbered 16, after V lost 6 bases and J lost 14 bases.

In the case of this clonotype: The junction differs from germline at one of its ends, possibly a read error. The CDR3 loop reads CAGSLGTVRGFGYTF. The DNA of the CDR3 is TGCGCCGGCAGCTTGGGTACGGTTCGGGGCTTTGGCTACACCTTC. The V call is TRBV5-1, the J call TRBJ1-2; D perhaps matches TRBD1 (5 bases). The CDR3 consists of 15 residues. Germline CDR1 SGHRS, CDR2 YFSETQ. The full variable domain, its missing parts supplied by reference TRBV5-1 and TRBJ1-2, is KAGVTQTPRYLIKTRGQQVTLSCSPISGHRSVSWYQQTPGQGLQFLFEYFSETQRNKGNFPGRFSGRQFSNSRSEMNVSTLELGDSALYLCAGSLGTVRGFGYTFGSGTRLTVV.

This clonotype was recorded only once. The junction departs from the called germline gene at one end, perhaps through a read error. This chain connects TRBV6-1 to TRBJ2-5, with D unresolved. The CDR3 is 15 amino acids. Germline assignment: CDR1 MNHNS and CDR2 SASEGT. CDR3 amino acids: CASSPRPPSSEIQYF. CDR3 DNA sequence: TGTGCCAGCAGCCCCCGTCCGCCCTCAAGCGAGATCCAGTACTTC.

A note on this clonotype: The junction does not match germline at one end; this may be a read error. V gene TRBV20-1 combines with J gene TRBJ2-2; D uncertain. This CDR3 is built from 14 residues. Germline V CDR1 and CDR2: DFQATT, SNEGSKA (reference sequence). The CDR3: CSVRDRAVGGELFF. CDR3 bases: TGCAGTGTTAGAGATAGGGCAGTGGGCGGGGAGCTGTTTTTT.

For this clonotype: One end of the junction varies from germline; a read error may be responsible. The rearrangement joins TRBV20-1 to TRBJ2-3; 8 nucleotides agree with TRBD2. Germline-derived CDR1 and CDR2 are DFQATT and SNEGSKA (reference sequence). CDR3 length equals 14 residues. The CDR3 sequence is CSAYSAGATDTQYF. The CDR3 DNA is TGTAGTGCCTACTCAGCGGGGGCCACAGATACGCAGTATTTT.

Concerning this clonotype itself: Relative to the germline gene, one junction end is altered; a read error may explain this. This chain connects TRBV11-3 to TRBJ2-3; D is ambiguous. The CDR3 is made up of 13 amino acids. Germline CDR1 reads SGHNT; CDR2 reads YENEEA. The CDR3 nucleotides read TGTGCAAGCAGCTTTCAGTGGGCAGATACGCAGTCTTTT. Its translation is CASSFQWADTQSF.

V gene TRBV11-3 combines with J gene TRBJ2-5; no definite D call. Trimming stripped 6 bases from V and 2 bases from J, with 19 bases between. Per germline, CDR1 SGHNT and CDR2 YENEEA. This CDR3 has 16 residues. CDR3 sequence reads: CASSLRCRSGQETQYF. The CDR3 DNA reads TGTGCCAGCAGTTTAAGGTGTCGGTCAGGACAAGAGACCCAGTACTTC.

This rearrangement joins TRBV11-3 to TRBJ2-1, with D perhaps assigned TRBD1 or TRBD2 (6 bases each). Germline assignment: CDR1 SGHNT and CDR2 YENEEA. The CDR3 extends over 15 amino acids. V gave up 8 bases and J gave up 6 bases, with 20 bases separating them. DNA for the CDR3: TGTGCCAGCGGCCCCGATGGGGGGCGAAGCAATGAGCAGTTCTTC. It encodes CASGPDGGRSNEQFF.

As to this clonotype: The junction departs from the called germline gene at one end, perhaps through a read error. This chain joins TRBV20-1 and TRBJ2-2; 10 bases align to TRBD2. Germline-derived CDR1 and CDR2 are DFQATT and SNEGSKA (reference sequence). This CDR3 contains 15 residues. The CDR3 bases are TGCACTGCTAGAGACCTAGCGGGAGACACCGGGGAGTTGTTCTTT. This encodes CTARDLAGDTGELFF.

Concerning this clonotype: Its ends do not fully match the called genes, so a read error is possible. The chain combines TRBV20-1 with TRBJ2-5; D call uncertain. The CDR3 contains 13 residues. The germline gives CDR1 DFQATT, CDR2 SNEGSKA (reference sequence). The CDR3 DNA is TGCATTGCTAGAGATAAGTCAGTGCAAACCCAGTACTTC. Its protein product is CIARDKSVQTQYF.

As concerns this clonotype: Since a much larger clone is just one base distant, this may be a read error. The conserved phenylalanine or tryptophan is not found at the CDR3 terminus, so this likely reflects a read error. The genes are TRBV12-3 or TRBV12-4 and TRBJ2-3; unclear D gene. The ends were cut back, 0 bases at V and 4 bases at J, with 5 bases in the middle. The CDR3 runs to 13 residues. CDR3 residues: CASSLAYADTQYL. CDR3 DNA: TGTGCCAGCAGTTTAGCCTACGCAGATACGCAGTATTTG.

On this clonotype: One end of the junction varies from germline; a read error may be responsible. The chain joins TRBV20-1 to TRBJ2-3; the D call may be TRBD1 or TRBD2 (6 bases each). The CDR3 is 13 amino acids. CDR1 and CDR2 (germline): DFQATT, SNEGSKA (reference sequence). CDR3 bases: TGCAGTGCTTCGGGGGCAAACACAGATACGCAGTTTTTC. Translation gives CSASGANTDTQFF.

This chain connects TRBV6-1 to TRBJ1-1, with a weak D call TRBD1 (5 bases). V dropped 0 bases and J dropped 3 bases, with 17 bases sitting between them. The CDR3 has 17 amino acids. The V gene's germline CDR1 is MNHNS and CDR2 SASEGT. This CDR3 reads CASSEAKGAGMDTEAFF. The CDR3 nucleotides read TGTGCCAGCAGTGAAGCGAAGGGCGCAGGGATGGACACTGAAGCTTTCTTT.

The J gene is TRBJ2-3, the V gene TRBV4-1; perhaps D is TRBD1 or TRBD2 (6 bases each). V dropped 5 bases and J dropped 3 bases, with 12 bases sitting between them. The V gene's germline CDR1 is MGHRA and CDR2 YSYEKL. The CDR3 length is 14 residues. This chain's CDR3 is CASSDGGPTDTQYF. CDR3 DNA sequence: TGCGCCAGCAGCGATGGGGGGCCTACAGATACGCAGTATTTT.

This clonotype showed up just once. The V and J genes are TRBV5-4 and TRBJ2-1; D is unclear. CDR1 is SGHNT, CDR2 YYREEE, per germline (reference sequence). V was cut by 2 bases and J by 5 bases, with 14 bases left in between. This CDR3 has 15 amino acids. The CDR3: CASSFILGPNNEQFF. The DNA for the CDR3 is TGTGCCAGCAGCTTTATATTAGGGCCTAACAATGAGCAGTTCTTC.

A word on this clonotype: Compared with germline, one end of the junction differs, possibly owing to a read error. V and J are TRBV11-2 and TRBJ2-2, with 7 nucleotides matching TRBD2. Germline-derived CDR1 and CDR2 are SGHAT and FQNNGV. This CDR3 region has 13 residues. The CDR3 bases are TGTGCCAGCTGCAATACCTGGAGCGGGGAGCTGTTATTT. It specifies CASCNTWSGELLF. The whole variable domain, filled in from reference TRBV11-2 and TRBJ2-2, reads EAGVAQSPRYKIIEKRQSVAFWCNPISGHATLYWYQQILGQGPKLLIQFQNNGVVDDSQLPKDRFSAERLKGVDSTLKIQPAKLEDSAVYLCASCNTWSGELLFGEGSRLTVL.

A remark on this clonotype: The CDR3 does not close with the conserved phenylalanine or tryptophan, likely indicating a read error. The chain couples TRBV29-1 to TRBJ2-2, with 13 bases matching TRBD2. The CDR3 has 15 amino acids. Germline V gene sequence: CDR1 SQVTM, CDR2 ANQGSEA. CDR3 sequence (DNA): TGCAGCGCCAAGACTAGCGGGGGGAACACCAGGGAGCTGTTTTTA. Translation: CSAKTSGGNTRELFL.

Of note for this clonotype: An end of the junction differs from the germline gene, which may be a read error. This rearrangement joins TRBV4-1 to TRBJ1-6; D is unresolved. This CDR3 is built from 14 residues. Germline V gives CDR1 MGHRA, CDR2 YSYEKL. The chain's CDR3 is CANSHGAASTPLHF. Written as DNA, the CDR3 is TGCGCCAACAGCCATGGTGCAGCGTCGACACCCCTCCACTTT.

As for this clonotype: At one end, the junction sequence differs from germline, possibly due to a read error. The chain joins TRBV11-2 to TRBJ2-3; D is undetermined. Germline values: CDR1 SGHAT, CDR2 FQNNGV. The CDR3 is 14 amino acids. The CDR3 DNA is TGTGACAGCAGCTTAGGCTCGAGAGTAGTTACGCAGTATTTT. This sequence encodes CDSSLGSRVVTQYF.

Turning to this clonotype: At one end the junction does not follow the germline gene, possibly because of a read error. The J gene is TRBJ2-3, the V gene TRBV11-2; D remains ambiguous. Germline CDR1 and CDR2: SGHAT and FQNNGV. The length of the CDR3 is 14 residues. The CDR3 sequence: CVSIPTVGADTQYF. The CDR3 DNA is TGTGTCAGCATCCCTACAGTTGGGGCAGATACGCAGTATTTT. The full variable domain, rest sourced from reference TRBV11-2 and TRBJ2-3, is EAGVAQSPRYKIIEKRQSVAFWCNPISGHATLYWYQQILGQGPKLLIQFQNNGVVDDSQLPKDRFSAERLKGVDSTLKIQPAKLEDSAVYLCVSIPTVGADTQYFGPGTRLTVL.

As regards this clonotype: The CDR3 carries no conserved terminal phenylalanine or tryptophan, so it likely arises from a read error. This CDR3 reads CASSLAVGSTDTQYC. The DNA for the CDR3 is TGTGCCAGCAGCTTGGCCGTGGGGAGCACAGATACGCAGTATTGT. This rearrangement joins TRBV5-4 to TRBJ2-3; D gene uncertain. V lost 0 bases and J 0 bases, leaving 8 bases between the germline ends. CDR3 length: 15 residues. Germline V gives CDR1 SGHNT, CDR2 YYREEE (reference sequence).